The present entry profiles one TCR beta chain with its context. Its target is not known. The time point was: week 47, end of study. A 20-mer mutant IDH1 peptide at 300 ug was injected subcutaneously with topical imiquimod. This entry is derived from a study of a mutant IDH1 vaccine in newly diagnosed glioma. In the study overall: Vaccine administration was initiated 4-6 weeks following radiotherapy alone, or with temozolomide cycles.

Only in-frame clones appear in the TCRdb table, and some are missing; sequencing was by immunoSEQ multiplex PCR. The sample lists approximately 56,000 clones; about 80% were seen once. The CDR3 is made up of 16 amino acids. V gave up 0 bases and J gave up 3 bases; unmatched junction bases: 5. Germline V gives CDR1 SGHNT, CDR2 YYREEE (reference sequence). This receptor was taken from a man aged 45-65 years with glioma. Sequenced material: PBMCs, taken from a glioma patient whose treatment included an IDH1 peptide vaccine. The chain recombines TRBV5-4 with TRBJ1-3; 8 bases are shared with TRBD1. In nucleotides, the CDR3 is TGTGCCAGCAGCTTGGTAGTGACAGGGGTTGGAAACACCATATATTTT. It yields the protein CASSLVVTGVGNTIYF.